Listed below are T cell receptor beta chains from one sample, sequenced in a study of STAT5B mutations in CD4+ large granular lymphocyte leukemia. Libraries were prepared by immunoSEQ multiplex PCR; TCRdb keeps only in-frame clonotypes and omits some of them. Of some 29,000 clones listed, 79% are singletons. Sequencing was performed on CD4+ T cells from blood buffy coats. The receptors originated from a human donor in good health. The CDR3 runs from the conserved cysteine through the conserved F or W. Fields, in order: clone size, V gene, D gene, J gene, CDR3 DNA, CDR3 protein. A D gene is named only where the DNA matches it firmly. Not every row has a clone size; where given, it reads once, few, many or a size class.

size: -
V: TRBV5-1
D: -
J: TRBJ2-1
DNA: TGCGCCAGCAGCTCCCAGAGACCCCCGACGAACAATGAGCAGTTCTTC
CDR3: CASSSQRPPTNNEQFF

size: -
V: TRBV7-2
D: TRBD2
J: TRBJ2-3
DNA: TGTGCCAGCAGCTTAGGACTAGCGGGAAGCACAGATACGCAGTATTTT
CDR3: CASSLGLAGSTDTQYF

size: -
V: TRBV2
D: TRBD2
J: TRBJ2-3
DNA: TGTGCCAGCAGACCTAGAGGCGGGGGACCAGATACGCAGTATTTT
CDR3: CASRPRGGGPDTQYF

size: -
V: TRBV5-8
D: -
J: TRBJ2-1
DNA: TGTGCCAGCAGCTTGCGAGGGGGGGCCGGTAATGAGCAGTTCTTC
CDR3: CASSLRGGAGNEQFF

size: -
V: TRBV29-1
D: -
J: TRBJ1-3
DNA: TGCAGCGTCCGGGGGGACGTGGCTGGAAACACCATATATTTT
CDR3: CSVRGDVAGNTIYF

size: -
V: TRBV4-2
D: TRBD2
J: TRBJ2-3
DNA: TGTGCCAGCAGCCAAGGAGACCGGGGGGGCCTCGCAGATACGCAGTATTTT
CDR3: CASSQGDRGGLADTQYF

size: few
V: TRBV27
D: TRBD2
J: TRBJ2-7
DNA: TGTGCCAGCAGTCCCCGGGCTAGCGGGGCCTACGAGCAGTACTTC
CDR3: CASSPRASGAYEQYF

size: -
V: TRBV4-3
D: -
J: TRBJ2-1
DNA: TGCGCCAGCAGCCAAGCCCTCGTTTCGGATGAGCAGTTCTTC
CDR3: CASSQALVSDEQFF

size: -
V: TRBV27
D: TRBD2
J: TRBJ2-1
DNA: TGTGCCAGCAGTTTAGACCTTGGACTAGCGGGGTACAATGAGCAGTTCTTC
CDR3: CASSLDLGLAGYNEQFF

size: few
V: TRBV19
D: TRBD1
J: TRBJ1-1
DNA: TGTGCCAGCTACGGACAGGGATCACAACTGGACACTGAAGCTTTCTTT
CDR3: CASYGQGSQLDTEAFF

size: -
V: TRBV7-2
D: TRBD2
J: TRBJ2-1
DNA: TGTGCCAGCAGTTTGACTAGCCGTGAGCAGTTCTTC
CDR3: CASSLTSREQFF

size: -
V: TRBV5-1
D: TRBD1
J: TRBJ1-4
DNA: TGCGCCAGCAGCTTCTCTACCGGGACAGCAAATGAAAAACTGTTTTTT
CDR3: CASSFSTGTANEKLFF

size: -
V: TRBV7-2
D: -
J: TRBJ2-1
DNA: TGTGCCAGCAGCTCAATCGGGACTCCTACCTACAATGAGCAGTTCTTC
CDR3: CASSSIGTPTYNEQFF

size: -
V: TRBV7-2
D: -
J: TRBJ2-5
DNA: TGTGCCAGCAGCCGGGGGGAGACCCAGTACTTC
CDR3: CASSRGETQYF

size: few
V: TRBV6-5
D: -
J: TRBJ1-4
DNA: TGTGCCAGCAGTTACTCGCCAGGCGCCGGGAACGAAAAACTGTTTTTT
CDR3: CASSYSPGAGNEKLFF

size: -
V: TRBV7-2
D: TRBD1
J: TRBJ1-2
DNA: TGTGCCAGCAGCTTATGGGACAGCACTGACTATGGCTACACCTTC
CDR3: CASSLWDSTDYGYTF

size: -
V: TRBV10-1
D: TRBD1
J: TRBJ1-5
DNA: TGCGCCACCTCCCAGGGGGGGTGGCCCCAGCATTTT
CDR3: CATSQGGWPQHF

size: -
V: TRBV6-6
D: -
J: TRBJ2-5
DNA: TGTGCCAGCGCCGTTCGAGGGGAGACCCAGTACTTC
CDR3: CASAVRGETQYF

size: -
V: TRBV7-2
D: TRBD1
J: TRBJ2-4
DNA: TGTGCCAGCAGCCAAAGGACAGGGGGATCTTCCAACATTCAGTACTTC
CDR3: CASSQRTGGSSNIQYF

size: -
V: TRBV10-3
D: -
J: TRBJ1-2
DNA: TGTGCCATCAGGGTATACTCCCAGGGGACCTCTGGCTACACCTTC
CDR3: CAIRVYSQGTSGYTF

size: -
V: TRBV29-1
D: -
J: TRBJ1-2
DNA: TGCAGCGACCACGAGGATGGCTACACCTTC
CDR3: CSDHEDGYTF

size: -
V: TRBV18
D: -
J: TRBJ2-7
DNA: TGTGCCAGCTCAGAACAGGGATCCCTAACCTACGAGCAGTACTTC
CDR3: CASSEQGSLTYEQYF

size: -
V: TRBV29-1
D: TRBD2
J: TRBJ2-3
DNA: TGCAGCGTTCGGGGACTAGACGCAGATACGCAGTATTTT
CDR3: CSVRGLDADTQYF